This T cell receptor (beta chain) was recovered during a study of Graves' ophthalmopathy and Graves' hyperthyroidism. CDR3 length equals 12 residues. Germline V gives CDR1 KGHDR, CDR2 SFDVKD. V lost 5 bases and J lost 7, with 10 bases in between. At least ten counts were recorded for this clonotype. With a much larger clone just one base away, this may be a read error. RNA served as the template for amplifying TCR beta CDR3 regions. Second-round multiplex PCR came after a first-round RT-PCR that employed HTBI primers. TCRdb re-derived calls from the multiplex PCR reads in MiXCR, one entry per CDR3 protein. The sample consists of roughly 300,000 distinct CDR3 sequences, under 20% of them appearing once.

The clonotype was recovered from an adult man with Graves' ophthalmopathy. The chain carries TRBV24-1 and TRBJ2-5; D ambiguous. Sequencing used peripheral blood. CDR3 residues: CATSVIKGTQYF. The DNA of the CDR3 is TGTGCCACCAGTGTGATCAAAGGGACCCAGTACTTC.